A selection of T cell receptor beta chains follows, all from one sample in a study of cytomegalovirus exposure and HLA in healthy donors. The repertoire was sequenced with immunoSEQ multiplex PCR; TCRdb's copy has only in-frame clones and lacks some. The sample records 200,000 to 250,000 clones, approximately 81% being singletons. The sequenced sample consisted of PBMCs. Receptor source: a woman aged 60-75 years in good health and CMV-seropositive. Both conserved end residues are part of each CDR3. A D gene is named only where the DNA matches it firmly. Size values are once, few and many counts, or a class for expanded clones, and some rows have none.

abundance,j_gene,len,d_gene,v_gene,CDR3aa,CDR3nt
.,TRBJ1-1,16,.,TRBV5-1,CASSTEGVRMNTEAFF,TGCGCCAGCAGCACCGAGGGGGTGCGGATGAACACTGAAGCTTTCTTT
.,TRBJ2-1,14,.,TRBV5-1,CASSQRTPRGEQFF,TGCGCCAGCAGCCAGCGGACCCCCCGGGGTGAGCAGTTCTTC
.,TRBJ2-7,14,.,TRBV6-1,CASRTDRNPYEQYF,TGTGCCAGCAGGACTGACAGGAACCCCTACGAGCAGTACTTC
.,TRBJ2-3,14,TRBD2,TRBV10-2,CASTQAGGSDTQYF,TGCGCCAGCACCCAAGCGGGAGGGTCAGATACGCAGTATTTT
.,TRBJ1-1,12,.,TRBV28,CASSLTRLGAFF,TGTGCCAGCAGTTTAACGCGACTAGGAGCTTTCTTT
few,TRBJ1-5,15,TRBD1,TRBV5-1,CASSDGQGDNQPQHF,TGCGCCAGCAGCGACGGACAGGGGGATAATCAGCCCCAGCATTTT
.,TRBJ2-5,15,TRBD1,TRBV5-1,CASSLGDRGGETQYF,TGCGCCAGCAGCTTGGGGGACAGGGGCGGGGAGACCCAGTACTTC
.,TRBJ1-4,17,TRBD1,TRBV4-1,CASSQEQGAATNEKLFF,TGCGCCAGCAGCCAAGAACAGGGGGCCGCAACTAATGAAAAACTGTTTTTT
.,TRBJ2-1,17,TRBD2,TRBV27,CASSSPRLATAKNEQFF,TGTGCCAGCAGTTCTCCCCGACTAGCTACCGCTAAGAATGAGCAGTTCTTC
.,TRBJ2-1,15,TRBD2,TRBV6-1,CASSRGLAGYNEQFF,TGTGCCAGCAGCCGGGGACTAGCGGGCTACAATGAGCAGTTCTTC
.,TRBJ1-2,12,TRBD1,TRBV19,CASSTRQGGYTF,TGTGCCAGTAGTACACGACAGGGCGGCTACACCTTC
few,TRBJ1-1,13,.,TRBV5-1,CASSGQGNTEAFF,TGCGCCAGCAGCGGTCAGGGTAACACTGAAGCTTTCTTT
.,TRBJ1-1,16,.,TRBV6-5,CASSSLPRGVNTEAFF,TGTGCCAGCAGTTCCCTCCCCCGTGGAGTGAACACTGAAGCTTTCTTT
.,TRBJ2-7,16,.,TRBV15,CATSPTREGHLYEQYF,TGTGCCACCAGCCCTACGAGGGAGGGACATCTTTACGAGCAGTACTTC
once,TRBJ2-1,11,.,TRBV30,CAWSVLDEQFF,TGTGCCTGGAGTGTACTTGATGAGCAGTTCTTC
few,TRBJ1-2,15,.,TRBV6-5,CASSGPGTAAYGYTF,TGTGCCAGCAGTGGTCCGGGAACGGCCGCTTATGGCTACACCTTC
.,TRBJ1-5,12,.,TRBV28,CASSILDRPQHF,TGTGCCAGCAGTATCCTAGACCGACCCCAGCATTTT
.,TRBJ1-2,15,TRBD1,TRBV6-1,CASRSSRDSLYGYTF,TGTGCCAGCAGATCAAGCCGGGACAGTCTTTATGGCTACACCTTC
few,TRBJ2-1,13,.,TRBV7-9,CASSLDYYNEQFF,TGTGCCAGCAGCTTGGACTACTACAATGAGCAGTTCTTC
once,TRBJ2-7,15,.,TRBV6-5,CAATPARVGAYEQYF,TGTGCCGCAACCCCGGCGAGGGTTGGGGCCTACGAGCAGTACTTC
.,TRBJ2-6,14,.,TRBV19,CASRAYSGANVLTF,TGTGCCAGTAGAGCTTATTCTGGGGCCAACGTCCTGACTTTC